These T cell receptor beta chains were read from a single sample in a study of blood T cell repertoires in COVID-19. Assay: immunoSEQ multiplex PCR; the TCRdb copy retains only in-frame clones and omits some. This table has over 150,000 clones, around four fifths appearing once. Sequencing was carried out using peripheral blood. The receptors originated from a woman older than 75 with COVID-19, enrolled during active disease. The CDR3 runs from the conserved cysteine through the conserved F or W. D genes are given only for firm matches. Not all rows give a size; the values are once, few, many and, for expanded clones, a class.

j_call	d_call	v_call	clone_size	cdr3_aa	cdr3_nt
TRBJ2-5	TRBD1	TRBV7-2	.	CASSWDREETQYF	TGTGCCAGCAGCTGGGACAGGGAAGAGACCCAGTACTTC
TRBJ2-1	TRBD2	TRBV30	.	CAWSGLAVGEQFF	TGTGCCTGGAGCGGGCTAGCGGTTGGGGAGCAGTTCTTC
TRBJ2-7	.	TRBV2	once	CASSVLPGGRAEQYF	TGTGCCAGCAGTGTCCTGCCCGGAGGGCGCGCCGAGCAGTACTTC
TRBJ1-4	.	TRBV18	.	CASSPRVDRTADEKLFF	TGTGCCAGCTCACCAAGGGTTGATAGGACAGCCGATGAAAAACTGTTTTTT
TRBJ2-2	.	TRBV4-1	.	CASSQGSGYTGELFF	TGCGCCAGCAGCCAAGGTTCGGGGTATACCGGGGAGCTGTTTTTT
TRBJ2-1	TRBD2	TRBV30	few	CAWTPRTSGSTNQQFF	TGTGCCTGGACGCCACGGACTAGCGGGAGTACAAATCAGCAGTTCTTC
TRBJ2-5	.	TRBV6-2/TRBV6-3	.	CASSRDFQETQYF	TGTGCCAGCAGTCGGGACTTCCAAGAGACCCAGTACTTC
TRBJ2-3	TRBD1	TRBV18	.	CASSPLRQGGDTQYF	TGTGCCAGCTCACCACTACGACAGGGTGGGGATACGCAGTATTTT
TRBJ2-3	TRBD1	TRBV4-1	.	CASSSPGQGPSEDTQYF	TGCGCCAGCAGCTCACCGGGACAGGGTCCTTCTGAAGATACGCAGTATTTT
TRBJ2-1	TRBD2	TRBV10-3	.	CAISTLAVDNEQFF	TGTGCCATCAGTACCCTAGCGGTTGACAATGAGCAGTTCTTC
TRBJ2-7	TRBD2	TRBV5-4	.	CASRGGNSYEQYF	TGTGCCAGCCGGGGGGGGAATTCCTACGAGCAGTACTTC
TRBJ2-1	TRBD1	TRBV5-8	.	CASSPGQVDDEQFF	TGTGCCAGCAGCCCTGGACAGGTGGACGATGAGCAGTTCTTC
TRBJ1-4	.	TRBV3-1/TRBV3-2	.	CASSPGRGWVSEGRNEKLFF	TGTGCCAGCAGCCCCGGCAGGGGATGGGTGTCGGAAGGGCGAAATGAAAAACTGTTTTTT
TRBJ2-2	.	TRBV3-1/TRBV3-2	.	CASSQGVLSWNTGELFF	TGTGCCAGCAGCCAAGGAGTACTGAGCTGGAACACCGGGGAGCTGTTTTTT
TRBJ1-4	.	TRBV11-2	.	CASSLPPGGEKLFF	TGTGCCAGCAGCTTACCCCCCGGGGGGGAAAAACTGTTTTTT
TRBJ2-4	.	TRBV10-3	.	CAISDVGLKKNIQYF	TGTGCCATCAGTGATGTGGGACTGAAAAAAAACATTCAGTACTTC
TRBJ2-1	TRBD2	TRBV20-1	.	CSASYLAGEHYNEQFF	TGCAGTGCTAGTTACTTAGCGGGAGAACACTACAATGAGCAGTTCTTC
TRBJ1-5	.	TRBV30	few	CAWSYGAGNQPQHF	TGTGCCTGGAGTTATGGGGCCGGGAATCAGCCCCAGCATTTT
TRBJ2-5	.	TRBV2	.	CASSARDRRFGETQYF	TGTGCCAGCAGCGCCCGCGACAGAAGGTTTGGAGAGACCCAGTACTTC
TRBJ1-5	TRBD1	TRBV18	.	CASSPLGTGRLNQPQHF	TGTGCCAGCTCACCTCTCGGGACAGGCCGTCTCAATCAGCCCCAGCATTTT
TRBJ2-7	TRBD1	TRBV10-3	.	CAISEVDRGSYEQYF	TGTGCCATCAGTGAGGTTGACAGGGGCTCCTACGAGCAGTACTTC
TRBJ2-2	TRBD1	TRBV5-1	.	CASSWDRDRGAHTGELFF	TGCGCCAGCAGCTGGGACCGGGACAGGGGCGCACACACCGGGGAGCTGTTTTTT
TRBJ2-7	TRBD2	TRBV28	.	CASVPPSGTYEQYF	TGTGCCAGCGTACCCCCTAGCGGGACCTACGAGCAGTACTTC
TRBJ1-6	.	TRBV5-3	.	CARSLVPGVGNSPLHF	TGTGCCAGAAGCTTGGTACCGGGGGTTGGTAATTCACCCCTCCACTTT
TRBJ2-7	TRBD1	TRBV7-2	.	CASSSLPGRGRLYEQYF	TGTGCCAGCAGCTCCCTCCCCGGAAGGGGGCGCCTATACGAGCAGTACTTC
TRBJ1-1	.	TRBV18	.	CASSPRQANTEAFF	TGTGCCAGCTCACCACGGCAGGCGAACACTGAAGCTTTCTTT
TRBJ2-2	.	TRBV5-1	.	CASSKTYTGELFF	TGCGCCAGCAGCAAAACATACACCGGGGAGCTGTTTTTT
TRBJ2-3	.	TRBV7-3	.	CASSLNRENTQYF	TGTGCCAGCAGCTTAAACAGGGAAAATACGCAGTATTTT
TRBJ2-5	TRBD2	TRBV7-2	.	CASSSGLAGVETQYF	TGTGCCAGCAGCTCGGGACTAGCGGGGGTGGAGACCCAGTACTTC
TRBJ1-2	TRBD1	TRBV12-3/TRBV12-4	.	CASSFQGGHGYTF	TGTGCCAGCAGTTTTCAGGGGGGCCATGGCTACACCTTC
TRBJ2-5	TRBD2	TRBV7-2	.	CASRSTGRGAAETQYF	TGTGCCAGCAGGTCAACGGGGCGGGGGGCCGCAGAGACCCAGTACTTC
TRBJ2-2	.	TRBV5-6	few	CASSLFSGPGELFF	TGTGCCAGCAGCTTGTTTAGCGGCCCCGGGGAGCTGTTTTTT
TRBJ1-2	TRBD1	TRBV6-1	.	CASSEGRGFGYTF	TGTGCCAGCAGTGAAGGCAGGGGGTTCGGCTACACCTTC
TRBJ2-7	.	TRBV27	.	CASSFNGIHEQYF	TGTGCCAGCAGTTTTAACGGGATCCACGAGCAGTACTTC
TRBJ2-3	TRBD2	TRBV6-2/TRBV6-3	.	CASSHYPGLYTDTQYF	TGTGCCAGCAGTCATTACCCGGGACTATACACAGATACGCAGTATTTT
TRBJ2-5	.	TRBV18	.	CASSPSGIGETQYF	TGTGCCAGCTCACCGTCGGGGATAGGGGAGACCCAGTACTTC
TRBJ2-7	TRBD1	TRBV18	.	CASSPGQGPYEQYF	TGTGCCAGCTCACCAGGACAGGGTCCCTACGAGCAGTACTTC
TRBJ2-3	TRBD2	TRBV13	.	CASSLVTSGITDTQYF	TGTGCCAGCAGCTTAGTGACTAGCGGGATCACAGATACGCAGTATTTT
TRBJ2-7	TRBD2	TRBV27	.	CASSRSGSGGYEQYF	TGTGCCAGCAGCAGAAGCGGGAGTGGCGGCTACGAGCAGTACTTC
TRBJ1-2	TRBD1	TRBV10-2	.	CASSGGLVYGYTF	TGCGCCAGCTCAGGGGGATTAGTCTATGGCTACACCTTC
TRBJ2-7	.	TRBV21-1	.	CASSLRAGPTYTYEQYF	TGTGCCAGCAGCCTAAGGGCAGGGCCGACATACACCTACGAGCAGTACTTC
TRBJ2-5	.	TRBV20-1	.	CSASSRVWETQYF	TGCAGTGCTAGTAGTCGGGTTTGGGAGACCCAGTACTTC
TRBJ2-7	.	TRBV6-2/TRBV6-3	.	CASSYYLRVHTYEQYF	TGTGCCAGCAGTTACTACCTACGGGTACATACCTACGAGCAGTACTTC
TRBJ2-5	.	TRBV28	.	CATGLMLETQYF	TGTGCCACAGGTCTCATGTTGGAGACCCAGTACTTC
TRBJ2-1	.	TRBV5-4	.	CASSHLATEHNEQFF	TGTGCCAGCAGCCACCTCGCGACAGAACACAATGAGCAGTTCTTC
TRBJ1-5	.	TRBV11-2	few	CASSLVSGGPQHF	TGTGCCAGCAGCTTAGTCTCCGGTGGGCCCCAGCATTTT
TRBJ2-1	.	TRBV21-1	once	CASSKIGTSGQAYNEQFF	TGTGCCAGCAGCAAGATCGGGACTAGCGGACAAGCCTACAATGAGCAGTTCTTC
TRBJ2-7	.	TRBV5-1	few	CASSLATSYEQYF	TGCGCCAGCAGCTTGGCGACTTCCTACGAGCAGTACTTC
TRBJ1-1	TRBD1	TRBV28	.	CASSPLGGGATTEAFF	TGTGCCAGCAGTCCCTTAGGAGGGGGCGCGACCACTGAAGCTTTCTTT
TRBJ1-6	.	TRBV7-2	few	CASSFSAGVLDSPLHF	TGTGCCAGCAGCTTCAGTGCGGGGGTACTCGATTCACCCCTCCACTTT
TRBJ1-2	.	TRBV7-2	.	CASSLKVAGGGGYTF	TGTGCCAGCAGCTTAAAGGTGGCGGGAGGTGGTGGCTACACCTTC
TRBJ1-2	.	TRBV2	.	CASNPGEGRHYGYTF	TGTGCCAGCAACCCAGGGGAGGGGCGCCACTATGGCTACACCTTC
TRBJ2-1	TRBD2	TRBV27	.	CASRLPGLAGNEQFF	TGTGCCAGCAGATTACCGGGACTAGCAGGGAATGAGCAGTTCTTC
TRBJ2-7	.	TRBV7-8	.	CASRTGTPSYEQYF	TGTGCCAGCAGGACCGGGACACCCTCCTACGAGCAGTACTTC